The source of this T cell receptor (beta chain) is a study of blood T cell repertoires in COVID-19. About the research overall: Samples representing acute and convalescent COVID-19 were sourced from the United States, Italy and Spain. Sample material is recorded as cDNA or gDNA derived from T cells, B-cell-depleted T cells, or PBMCs.

Study members were between about 18 and 95 years old and lived in some 22 US regions. Cohorts were based on clinical histories the participants reported. TCRdb's table, derived via immunoSEQ multiplex PCR, lists solely in-frame clones and lacks some. The table has roughly 200,000 clones, about nine tenths seen once. In germline, CDR1 is SGHVS, CDR2 FQNEAQ. CDR3 size: 17 residues. Trimming pared 5 bases from V and 5 bases from J, leaving 25 bases between. Sequencing was carried out using PBMCs or T cells enriched from blood (not recorded which). The rearrangement joins TRBV7-8 to TRBJ2-7; a weak D match, TRBD2 (5 bases). The origin of this receptor is a man aged 30 to 45 in a cohort exposed to, infected with or recovered from COVID-19 (not recorded which). This chain's CDR3 is CASSPRWRPHTIDEQYF. The CDR3 DNA is TGTGCCAGCAGCCCTCGTTGGAGGCCCCATACTATCGACGAGCAGTACTTC.